This is a list of T cell receptor beta chains from one sample in a study of human T cells and chemical hapten exposure. TCRdb redid the calling of the RACE reads with MiXCR, one entry per CDR3 protein. Here the sample spans 30,000 to 40,000 distinct CDR3 sequences, 7.6% being singletons. The sequenced sample was whole blood, obtained in connection with sensitization to the hapten diphenylcyclopropenone (DPC). These receptors originate from a woman in her 50s with alopecia areata. Some clones in this sample may be carry-over from other donors' samples. Each CDR3 is given with its conserved first and last residue. Each record gives: CDR3 protein, CDR3 DNA, J gene, D gene, V gene, clone size. A D gene is named only where the DNA matches it firmly. Some rows mark clone size as missing; the rest say once, few, many or name a class of expanded clone.

CASSETRGGKLFF,TGTGCCAGCAGTGAGACGCGTGGAGGAAAACTGTTTTTT,TRBJ1-4,.,TRBV6-2/TRBV6-3,many
CASSQDRTDSLGANVLTF,TGTGCCAGCAGCCAAGATAGGACAGACAGTTTGGGGGCCAACGTCCTGACTTTC,TRBJ2-6,.,TRBV3-1,many
CASSYAGTGKDEQYF,TGTGCCAGCAGTTACGCCGGGACAGGGAAGGACGAGCAGTACTTC,TRBJ2-7,TRBD1,TRBV6-6,few
CSVYGQTNHYEQYF,TGCAGCGTTTACGGACAGACGAACCACTACGAGCAGTACTTC,TRBJ2-7,.,TRBV29-1,.
CASSYSKGGQETQYF,TGTGCCAGCAGTTACTCGAAAGGGGGCCAAGAGACCCAGTACTTC,TRBJ2-5,.,TRBV6-2/TRBV6-3,.
CASSPGDLLYF,TGTGCCAGCTCACCAGGGGACCTTTTGTATTTT,TRBJ2-3,.,TRBV18,few
CAISESGLSIQYF,TGTGCCATCAGTGAGTCGGGGTTAAGCATTCAGTACTTC,TRBJ2-4,.,TRBV10-3,.
CSVEFNWREQFF,TGCAGCGTTGAATTCAACTGGCGGGAGCAGTTCTTC,TRBJ2-1,.,TRBV29-1,few
CASSYQRQGLGNQPQHF,TGTGCCAGCAGTTACCAGCGACAGGGCCTAGGCAATCAGCCCCAGCATTTT,TRBJ1-5,TRBD1,TRBV6-2/TRBV6-3,many
CVSSLVLAGNYNEQFF,TGCGTCAGCAGCTTGGTACTAGCGGGAAACTACAATGAGCAGTTCTTC,TRBJ2-1,TRBD2,TRBV5-1,many